These 2 T cell receptor beta chains originate from one sample sequenced in a study of CD8 T cells in ankylosing spondylitis. TCRdb reanalysed the 5' RACE reads using MiXCR and keeps one entry per CDR3 protein. This sample has tens of thousands of distinct CDR3 sequences, with 8% to 13% found just once. Material for sequencing was blood, either unsorted or a sorted T cell fraction (not recorded which). The source of these receptors is a male donor with ankylosing spondylitis or in good health (not recorded which).

The chain recombines TRBV5-1 with TRBJ1-1; D is ambiguous. The CDR3 is made up of 15 amino acids. Germline V gene data show CDR1 as SGHRS and CDR2 as YFSETQ. V lost 0 bases and J lost 5, with 14 bases in between. CDR3 protein: CASSLVPGDRTEAFF. The CDR3 DNA follows: TGCGCCAGCAGCTTGGTTCCCGGGGATAGGACTGAAGCTTTCTTT.

This clonotype was observed a few times. DNA of the CDR3: TGTGCCAGCAGCTTGGAGCGGACGGCCGGGGAGCTGTTTTTT. It specifies CASSLERTAGELFF. The gene calls are TRBV11-1 and TRBJ2-2; possibly TRBD2 for D (5 bases). Germline lookup yields CDR1 SGHAT and CDR2 FQDESV (reference sequence). V lost 3 bases, J lost 6 bases, and 11 bases lay in between. The CDR3 has 14 residues.